This T cell receptor (beta chain) is from a study of blood T cell repertoires in COVID-19. In the study overall: Samples taken during acute and convalescent COVID-19 were collected in the United States, Italy and Spain. The cDNA or gDNA used as material had been derived from T cells, B-cell-depleted T cells, or PBMCs.

J was trimmed by 4 bases and V by 2 bases; bases with no gene match: 8. The germline gives CDR1 SGHRS, CDR2 YFSETQ. This CDR3 has 16 amino acids. Original processing notes: Amplification of reference gene primers provided the estimated nucleated cell counts. Sequencing was performed with immunoSEQ multiplex PCR; in TCRdb, only in-frame clones are kept and a portion is missing. D and trimming were read from the DNA, whereas the V and J calls and clone size are those reported in that table. This sample has roughly 66,000 clones; around 93% occur once, and the top ten carry 6% to 8%. This chain joins TRBV5-1 and TRBJ2-2, with 7 bases lining up with TRBD2. What was sequenced was peripheral blood. The receptor comes from a human donor in a cohort sampled during active COVID-19. CDR3 coding DNA: TGCGCCAGCAGCTTAAGCTTGAGCGGGGTCACCGGGGAGCTGTTTTTT. Amino acid sequence: CASSLSLSGVTGELFF.